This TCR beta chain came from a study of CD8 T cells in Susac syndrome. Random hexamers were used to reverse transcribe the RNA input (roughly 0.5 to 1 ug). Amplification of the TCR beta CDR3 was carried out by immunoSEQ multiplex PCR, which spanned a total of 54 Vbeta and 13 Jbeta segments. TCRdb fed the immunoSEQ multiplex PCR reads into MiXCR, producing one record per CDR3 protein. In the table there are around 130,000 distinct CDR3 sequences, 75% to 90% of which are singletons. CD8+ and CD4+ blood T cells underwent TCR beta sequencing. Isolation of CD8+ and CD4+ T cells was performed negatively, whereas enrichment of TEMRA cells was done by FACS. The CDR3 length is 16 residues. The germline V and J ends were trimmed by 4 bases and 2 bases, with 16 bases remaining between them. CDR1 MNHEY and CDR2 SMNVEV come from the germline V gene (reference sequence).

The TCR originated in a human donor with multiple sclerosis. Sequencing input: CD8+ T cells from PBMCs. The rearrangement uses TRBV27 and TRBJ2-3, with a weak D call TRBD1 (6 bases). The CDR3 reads CASSSGTRLFTDTQYF. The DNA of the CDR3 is TGTGCCAGCAGTTCCGGGACACGGCTCTTCACAGATACGCAGTATTTT.